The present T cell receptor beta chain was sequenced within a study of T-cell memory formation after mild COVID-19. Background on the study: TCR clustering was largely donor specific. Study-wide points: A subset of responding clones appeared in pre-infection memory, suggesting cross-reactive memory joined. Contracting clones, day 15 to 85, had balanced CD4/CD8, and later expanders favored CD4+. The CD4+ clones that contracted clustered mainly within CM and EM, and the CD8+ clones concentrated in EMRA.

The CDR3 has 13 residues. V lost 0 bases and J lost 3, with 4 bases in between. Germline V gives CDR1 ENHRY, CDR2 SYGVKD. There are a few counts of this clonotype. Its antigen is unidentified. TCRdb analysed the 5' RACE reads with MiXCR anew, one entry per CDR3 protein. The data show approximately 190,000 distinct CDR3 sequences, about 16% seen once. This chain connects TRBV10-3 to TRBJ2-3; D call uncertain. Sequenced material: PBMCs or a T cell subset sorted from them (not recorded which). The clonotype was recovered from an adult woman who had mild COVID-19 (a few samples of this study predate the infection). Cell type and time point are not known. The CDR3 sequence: CAISESITDTQYF. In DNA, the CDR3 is TGTGCCATCAGTGAGTCCATTACAGATACGCAGTATTTT.